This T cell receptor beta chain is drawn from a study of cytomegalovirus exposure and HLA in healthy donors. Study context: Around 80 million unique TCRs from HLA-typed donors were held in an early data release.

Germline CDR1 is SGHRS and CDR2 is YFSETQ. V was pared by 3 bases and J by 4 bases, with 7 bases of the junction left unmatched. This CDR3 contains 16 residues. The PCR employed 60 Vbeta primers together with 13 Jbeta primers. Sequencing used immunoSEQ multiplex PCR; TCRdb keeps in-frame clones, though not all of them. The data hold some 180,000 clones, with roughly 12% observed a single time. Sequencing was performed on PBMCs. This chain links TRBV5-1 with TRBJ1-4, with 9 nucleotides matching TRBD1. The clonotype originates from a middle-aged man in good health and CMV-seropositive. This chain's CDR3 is CASSSPGQGLNEKLFF. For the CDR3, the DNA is TGCGCCAGCAGCTCTCCCGGACAGGGGCTTAATGAAAAACTGTTTTTT. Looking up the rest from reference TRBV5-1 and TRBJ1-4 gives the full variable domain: KAGVTQTPRYLIKTRGQQVTLSCSPISGHRSVSWYQQTPGQGLQFLFEYFSETQRNKGNFPGRFSGRQFSNSRSEMNVSTLELGDSALYLCASSSPGQGLNEKLFFGSGTQLSVL.